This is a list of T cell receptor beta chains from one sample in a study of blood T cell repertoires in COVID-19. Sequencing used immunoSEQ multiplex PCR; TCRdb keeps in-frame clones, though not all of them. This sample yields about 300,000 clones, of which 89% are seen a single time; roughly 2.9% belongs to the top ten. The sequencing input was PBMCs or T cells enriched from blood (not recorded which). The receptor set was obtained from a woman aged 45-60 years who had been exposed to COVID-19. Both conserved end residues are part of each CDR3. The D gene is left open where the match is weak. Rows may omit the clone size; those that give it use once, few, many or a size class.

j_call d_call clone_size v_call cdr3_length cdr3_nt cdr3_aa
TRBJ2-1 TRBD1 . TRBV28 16 TGTGCCTCCCAGCCTCGGGGACAGAGCCCATACAATGAGCAGTTCTTC CASQPRGQSPYNEQFF
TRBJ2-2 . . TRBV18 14 TGTGCCAGCTCACCACCAGGGGTGACCGGGGAGCTGTTTTTT CASSPPGVTGELFF
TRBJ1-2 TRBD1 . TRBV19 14 TGTGCCAGTAGTATTGGACAGGTTGACTATGGCTACACCTTC CASSIGQVDYGYTF
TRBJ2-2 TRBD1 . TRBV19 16 TGTGCCAGTAGGGTCCGGGACAGGGGAACCACCGGGGAGCTGTTTTTT CASRVRDRGTTGELFF
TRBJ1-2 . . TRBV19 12 TGTGCCAGTATCTCCCCTAACTATGGCTACACCTTC CASISPNYGYTF
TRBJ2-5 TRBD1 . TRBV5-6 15 TGTGCCAGCAGCCGTGTTGACAGGGACCAAGAGACCCAGTACTTC CASSRVDRDQETQYF
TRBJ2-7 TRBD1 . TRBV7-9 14 TGTGCCAGCCACCCGGACAGGCCTTCCTACGAGCAGTACTTC CASHPDRPSYEQYF
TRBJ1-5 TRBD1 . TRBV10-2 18 TGCGCCAGCAGTCTAGCCTGGCCGTGGAGACAGGGAGATCAGCCCCAGCATTTT CASSLAWPWRQGDQPQHF
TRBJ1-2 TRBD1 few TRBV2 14 TGTGCCAGCAGTGAGACAGGGATCGGCTATGGCTACACCTTC CASSETGIGYGYTF
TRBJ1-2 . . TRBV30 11 TGTGCCTCCACAAGGGGGTATGGCTACACCTTC CASTRGYGYTF
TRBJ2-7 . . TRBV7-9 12 TGTGCCAGCAGCTCGACTCGCCACGAGCAGTACTTC CASSSTRHEQYF
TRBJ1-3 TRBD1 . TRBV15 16 TGTGCCACCAGCAGAGGTGGGACAGTCTCTGGAAACACCATATATTTT CATSRGGTVSGNTIYF
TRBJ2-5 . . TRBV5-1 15 TGCGCCAGCAGCTTAATCGGAGATCGCACCGAGACCCAGTACTTC CASSLIGDRTETQYF
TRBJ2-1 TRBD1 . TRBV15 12 TGTGCCACCAGCAGGACAGGGAATGAGCAGTTCTTC CATSRTGNEQFF
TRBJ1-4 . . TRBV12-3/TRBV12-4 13 TGTGCCAGCACTACCGGGGTGGAAGAAAAACTGTTTTTT CASTTGVEEKLFF
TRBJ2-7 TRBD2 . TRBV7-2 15 TGTGCCAGCAGCCCGGGGCTAGCGGGGTCCTACGAGCAGTACTTC CASSPGLAGSYEQYF
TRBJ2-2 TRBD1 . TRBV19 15 TGTGCCAGTACCTTGTGGGCAGGGGGTACCGGGGAGCTGTTTTTT CASTLWAGGTGELFF
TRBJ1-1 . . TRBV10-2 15 TGCGCCAGCAGTCCAAATTTGGACAGCTTCACTGAAGCTTTCTTT CASSPNLDSFTEAFF
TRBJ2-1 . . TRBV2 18 TGTGCCAGCAGTGAAGCGACTGGGGGGGCCAACCCCTACAATGAGCAGTTCTTC CASSEATGGANPYNEQFF
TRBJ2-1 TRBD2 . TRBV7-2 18 TGTGCCAGCAGCTTATTCCTGATTTCGGGGGGTTTCTACAATGAGCAGTTCTTC CASSLFLISGGFYNEQFF
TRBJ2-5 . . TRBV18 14 TGTGCCAGCTCACCACCTTCCGGGTTGGAGACCCAGTACTTC CASSPPSGLETQYF
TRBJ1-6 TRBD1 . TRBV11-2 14 TGTGCCAGCAGCCTTGACAGGGTTTATTCACCCCTCCACTTT CASSLDRVYSPLHF